Described below is a single T cell receptor beta chain sequence and its context. Antigen specificity is unknown. The sample belongs to a study of cytomegalovirus exposure and HLA in healthy donors. Regarding the study as a whole: CMV antigen specificity was confirmed in vitro for a few CMV-associated chains. First-cohort TCR clusters tended to co-occur in the approximately 110 validation repertoires, a later analysis found. According to reports, the classifier identified cytomegalovirus status with high specificity and sensitivity.

The donors belonged to the roughly 120-subject validation cohort, separate from the roughly 650-subject first cohort. The CDR3 contains 12 residues. Germline CDR1 and CDR2: SEHNR and FQNEAQ (reference sequence). The V end lost 5 bases, the J end lost 7 bases, and 11 bases lay between the germline ends. Assay used: immunoSEQ multiplex PCR; TCRdb lists only in-frame clones, some missing. The table shows some 140,000 clones, with 65% to 90% occurring only once. The specimen was PBMCs. The chain combines TRBV7-9 with TRBJ1-2; D call uncertain. The receptor was derived from a young man in good health and CMV-seropositive. CDR3 in amino acids: CASSQAEGGYTF. The CDR3 DNA reads TGTGCCAGCAGCCAAGCAGAGGGTGGCTACACCTTC.